The entry below describes one T cell receptor (beta chain). As originally analysed: Amplification from reference gene primers served as the basis for estimated nucleated cell counts. The data were produced by immunoSEQ multiplex PCR, yet TCRdb's version contains in-frame clones alone and is incomplete. The DNA gave D and trimming, while V, J and clone size come from that table. Of about 110,000 clones listed, about nine tenths were seen once; the top ten hold 3.5% to 4.5%. The sample originates from a study of blood T cell repertoires in COVID-19. Trimming stripped 6 bases from V and 0 bases from J, with 11 bases between. The CDR3 consists of 14 residues. Looked up from germline, CDR1 is LNHDA and CDR2 is SQIVND (reference sequence).

Sequencing was carried out using peripheral blood. This receptor was obtained from a man aged 40-50 years with acute or convalescent COVID-19. The chain couples TRBV19 to TRBJ1-1; possible D gene TRBD1, 6 bases. CDR3 nucleotide sequence: TGTGCCAGTAGGCCGGGACACATGAACACTGAAGCTTTCTTT. This codes for CASRPGHMNTEAFF.